This TCR beta chain appears in the sequencing data of a study of identical twins. Findings and caveats of the study: Reduced insertions were recorded for abundant cord blood beta clonotypes, with no such pattern in memory repertoires.

TCRdb ran MiXCR on the 5' RACE reads and lists one entry per CDR3 protein. The table includes about 260,000 distinct CDR3 sequences, roughly 7% detected once. This clonotype was observed a handful of times. Its antigen is still unknown. This CDR3 is built from 13 residues. V lost 7 bases, J lost 3 bases, and 13 bases lay in between. Germline V lookup: CDR1 SNHLY, CDR2 FYNNEI. Another study also made use of these data, one on yellow fever vaccine responses in identical twins. From that second work: Twins' vaccine T cell responses were reported to seem partly convergent and partly personalized.

The TCR was taken from a woman younger than 30 in good health. Sequenced input: memory (CD45RO+) T cells sorted from blood. The chain combines TRBV2 with TRBJ2-7; D perhaps matches TRBD2 (5 bases). The CDR3 here is CASTLGPNYEQYF. CDR3 coding DNA: TGTGCCAGCACACTAGGGCCAAACTACGAGCAGTACTTC.